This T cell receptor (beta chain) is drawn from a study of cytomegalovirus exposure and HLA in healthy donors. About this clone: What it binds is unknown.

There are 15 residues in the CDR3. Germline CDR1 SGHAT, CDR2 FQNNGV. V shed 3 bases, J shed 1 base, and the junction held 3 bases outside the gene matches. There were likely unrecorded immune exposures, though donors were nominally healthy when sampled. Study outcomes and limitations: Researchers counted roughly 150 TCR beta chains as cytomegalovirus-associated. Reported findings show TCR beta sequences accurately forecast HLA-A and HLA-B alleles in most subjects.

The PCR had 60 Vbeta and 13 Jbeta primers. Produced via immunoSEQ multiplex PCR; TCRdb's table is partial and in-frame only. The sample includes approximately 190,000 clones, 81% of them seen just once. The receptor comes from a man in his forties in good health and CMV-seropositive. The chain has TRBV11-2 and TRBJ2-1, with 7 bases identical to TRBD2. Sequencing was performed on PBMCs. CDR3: CASSFNGGSYNEQFF. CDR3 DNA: TGTGCCAGCAGCTTCAACGGGGGGTCCTACAATGAGCAGTTCTTC.